This passage covers 10 T cell receptor beta chains from one sample sequenced in a study of T cells in Graves' hyperthyroidism and ophthalmopathy. Using RNA transcripts as the source, TCR beta CDR3 regions were amplified. The HTBI primer set served for first-round RT-PCR of the TCR CDR3. TCRdb re-analysed the multiplex PCR reads in MiXCR, keeping a single row per CDR3 protein. The table includes some 550,000 distinct CDR3 sequences, about a sixth detected once. The sample comprised blood. The source of these receptors is a woman in her thirties or forties with Graves' ophthalmopathy.

The genes are TRBV20-1 and TRBJ2-2; 8 nucleotides agree with TRBD2. J lost 0 bases, V lost 1 base, and 4 bases had no gene match. Looked up from germline, CDR1 is DFQATT and CDR2 is SNEGSKA (reference sequence). The CDR3 covers 16 residues. The DNA of the CDR3 is TGCAGTGCTAGAGGCCCGGGACTAGCGAACACCGGGGAGCTGTTTTTT. It is translated as CSARGPGLANTGELFF.

This clonotype was observed many times. The chain couples TRBV2 to TRBJ1-2; D ambiguous. V was clipped by 3 bases and J by 1 base, with 3 bases between them. The CDR3 runs to 12 residues. CDR1 is SNHLY and CDR2 is FYNNEI in the germline V gene. The CDR3 sequence is CASSDFNYGYTF. The CDR3 region has the DNA TGTGCCAGCAGTGACTTTAACTATGGCTACACCTTC.

This clonotype was seen a few times. The V gene is TRBV10-2, the J gene TRBJ1-5; D gene unclear. CDR3 length equals 14 residues. Germline V CDR1 and CDR2: WSHSY, SAAADI. The V gene lost 3 bases and the J gene lost 4 bases, with 10 bases spanning the gap. This chain's CDR3 is CASSDIHSNQPQHF. The CDR3 coding sequence is TGCGCCAGCAGTGATATCCACTCAAATCAGCCCCAGCATTTT.

The chain has TRBV20-1 and TRBJ2-1; 13 positions match TRBD2. V lost 7 bases, J lost 0 bases, and 12 bases stayed unmatched. The CDR3 totals 18 residues. The germline V gene encodes CDR1 DFQATT and CDR2 SNEGSKA (reference sequence). The CDR3 loop is CSGRSTSGGRSSYNEQFF. In nucleotides, the CDR3 is TGCAGTGGCCGCTCGACTAGCGGGGGGCGAAGCTCCTACAATGAGCAGTTCTTC.

This clonotype has just a few counts. V is TRBV6-1 and J is TRBJ1-2; no reliable D call. The germline gives CDR1 MNHNS, CDR2 SASEGT. This CDR3 contains 15 residues. Between the trimmed V and J ends, which lost 2 bases and 3 bases, there was a span of 13 bases. CDR3 bases: TGTGCCAGCAGTGAAAACTCCCAGACGTACTATGGCTACACCTTC. It translates to CASSENSQTYYGYTF.

This clonotype was detected ten times or more. The chain links TRBV5-1 to TRBJ1-6; D gene ambiguous. The germline CDR1 and CDR2 sequences are SGHRS and YFSETQ. This CDR3 spans 15 amino acids. V was clipped by 4 bases and J by 8 bases, with 16 bases between them. The CDR3 sequence is CASSPGWPAHSPLHF. Written as DNA, the CDR3 is TGCGCCAGCAGCCCGGGGTGGCCCGCCCATTCACCCCTCCACTTT.

CDR3 loop: CASSLGGVAKNIQYF. The CDR3 nucleotides are TGTGCCAGCAGCTTGGGCGGGGTAGCCAAAAACATTCAGTACTTC. V gene TRBV5-4 combines with J gene TRBJ2-4; D perhaps matches TRBD2 (6 bases). CDR1 is SGHNT, CDR2 YYREEE, per germline (reference sequence). The length of the CDR3 is 15 residues. The germline V and J ends were trimmed by 0 bases and 0 bases, with 7 bases remaining between them.

This clonotype was counted at least ten times. The chain has TRBV6-1 and TRBJ1-1; the D is unclear. V was trimmed by 3 bases and J by 1 base, leaving 12 bases between them. Germline-derived CDR1 and CDR2 are MNHNS and SASEGT. This CDR3 has 15 amino acids. CDR3 nucleotide sequence: TGTGCCAGCAGTGATCGAGGCCGGAAGAACACTGAAGCTTTCTTT. Amino acids: CASSDRGRKNTEAFF.

The chain recombines TRBV28 with TRBJ2-2, with 11 bases aligning to TRBD2. Per germline, CDR1 MDHEN and CDR2 SYDVKM. The J segment lost 7 bases and the V segment lost 10 bases, leaving 14 bases of the junction unmatched. This CDR3 is 16 amino acids long. In nucleotides, the CDR3 is TGTGCCATTCCTCTAACTAGCGGGAGTCGGGACGGGGAGCTGTTTTTT. Amino acid sequence: CAIPLTSGSRDGELFF. Together with reference TRBV28 and TRBJ2-2, the CDR3 gives the full variable domain: DVKVTQSSRYLVKRTGEKVFLECVQDMDHENMFWYRQDPGLGLRLIYFSYDVKMKEKGDIPEGYSVSREKKERFSLILESASTNQTSMYLCAIPLTSGSRDGELFFGEGSRLTVL.

Ten or more counts support this clonotype. The CDR3 DNA reads TGTGCCACCAGTGAATCCCGGACTAGCGGGCCGGTGGGGTACAATGAGCAGTTCTTC. This encodes CATSESRTSGPVGYNEQFF. The chain uses TRBV24-1 and TRBJ2-1, with 11 bases matching TRBD2. The length of the CDR3 is 19 residues. The trim removed 4 bases at V and 4 bases at J, leaving 14 bases unmatched. CDR1 is KGHDR and CDR2 is SFDVKD in the germline V gene.